Below are 32 T cell receptor beta chains sequenced from a single sample in a study of blood T cell repertoires in COVID-19. Using immunoSEQ multiplex PCR, the repertoire was profiled, and TCRdb retains in-frame clones only, with some absent. The profile shows about 200,000 clones, roughly 85% of them singletons. The sample was PBMCs or T cells enriched from blood (not recorded which). The source of these receptors is a woman aged 40 to 49 with acute COVID-19.

The chain uses TRBV7-6 and TRBJ1-5, with TRBD1 as a possible D gene (5 bases). Trimming pared 2 bases from V and 0 bases from J, leaving 11 bases between. CDR1 is SGHVS, CDR2 FNYEAQ, per germline. CDR3 length: 16 amino acids. CDR3 amino acids: CASSLWAGNSNQPQHF. DNA for the CDR3: TGTGCCAGCAGCTTATGGGCAGGGAATAGCAATCAGCCCCAGCATTTT.

This rearrangement joins TRBV3-1 (or the pseudogene TRBV3-2) to TRBJ2-5; 7 nucleotides match TRBD1. Per germline, CDR1 LGHDT and CDR2 YNNKEL (reference sequence). The CDR3 has 13 amino acids. The V gene end was trimmed by 6 bases and the J gene end by 3 bases; junction bases not matched to a gene: 4. The CDR3 protein is CASSGDSKETQYF. DNA of the CDR3: TGTGCCAGCAGTGGGGACAGCAAAGAGACCCAGTACTTC.

V usage is TRBV28 and J usage is TRBJ2-1, with 8 bases identical to TRBD1. Germline V gene lookup returns CDR1 MDHEN and CDR2 SYDVKM. V shed 0 bases and J 5 bases; nucleotides not matched to a gene: 3. The CDR3 runs to 15 residues. The CDR3 DNA reads as TGTGCCAGCAGTTTATGGCAGGGGGCCAACAATGAGCAGTTCTTC. Protein product: CASSLWQGANNEQFF.

This chain joins TRBV5-5 and TRBJ2-5; 12 bases are shared with TRBD2. V lost 4 bases and J lost 4; bases outside the gene matches: 8. Germline lookup yields CDR1 SGHKS and CDR2 YYEKEE (reference sequence). The CDR3 contains 16 residues. CDR3 sequence reads: CASSGGGLAGRETQYF. Written as DNA, the CDR3 is TGTGCCAGCAGCGGAGGAGGACTAGCGGGAAGAGAGACCCAGTACTTC.

The chain is built from TRBV27 and TRBJ2-7; 8 bases match TRBD2. The V and J ends lost 3 bases and 4 bases, in that order; junction bases with no gene match: 8. This CDR3 has 15 amino acids. Germline V lookup: CDR1 MNHEY, CDR2 SMNVEV (reference sequence). The CDR3 sequence is CASSFYSGSGYEQYF. The CDR3 DNA reads TGTGCCAGCAGTTTTTACAGCGGGAGCGGGTACGAGCAGTACTTC.

This chain connects TRBV6-6 to TRBJ1-3; 8 bases match TRBD1. The CDR3 length is 17 residues. Germline values: CDR1 MNHNY, CDR2 SVGAGI (reference sequence). V was clipped by 5 bases and J by 1 base; unmatched bases: 10. The CDR3 DNA sequence: TGTGCCAGCAGTCCTCGGGCGGGACAGGCATCTGGAAACACCATATATTTT. Encoded protein: CASSPRAGQASGNTIYF.

V is TRBV6-5 and J is TRBJ1-5, with a weak D call TRBD1 (5 bases). V lost 2 bases to trimming and J lost 7 bases, with 12 bases between them. The CDR3 contains 14 residues. Germline V gene data show CDR1 as MNHEY and CDR2 as SVGAGI. The CDR3: CASSYEKGAQPQHF. The CDR3 nucleotides read TGTGCCAGCAGTTACGAGAAAGGGGCCCAGCCCCAGCATTTT.

The rearrangement links TRBV24-1 to TRBJ1-5, with D perhaps matching TRBD1 (6 bases). This CDR3 comprises 12 residues. Trimming took 7 bases from V and 7 from J, leaving 10 bases between them. Per germline, CDR1 KGHDR and CDR2 SFDVKD. The chain's CDR3 is CATSLQGQPQHF. The CDR3 DNA is TGTGCCACCAGCCTCCAGGGGCAGCCCCAGCATTTT.

Concerning this clone: The same CDR3 arises from other DNA sequences in this sample as well. The gene calls are TRBV14 and TRBJ2-7, with D perhaps TRBD2 (5 bases). CDR1 and CDR2 from the germline V gene are SGHDN and FVKESK. The CDR3 covers 17 residues. V gave up 0 bases and J gave up 4 bases, with 19 bases separating them. The CDR3 region is CASSQEGSGLRPYEQYF. DNA of the CDR3: TGTGCCAGCAGCCAAGAAGGTTCCGGACTTAGGCCTTACGAGCAGTACTTC.

The rearrangement uses TRBV21-1 and TRBJ2-6; the D call TRBD2 from the table was never checked on the DNA. TRBV21-1 is noted as a pseudogene. CDR3 length: 19 residues. The DNA of the CDR3 is TGTGCCAGCAGCAAAGAGGGTAGCGGGAACTCCTCTGGGGCCAACGTCCTGACTTTC. It codes for CASSKEGSGNSSGANVLTF.

In this sample, this clone turned up once. The chain employs TRBV21-1 and TRBJ2-4; the DNA was not used to check the table's D call, TRBD1. TRBV21-1 is a pseudogene. This CDR3 contains 16 residues. This CDR3 is CASSNWDSGAKNIQYF. DNA of the CDR3: TGTGCCAGCAGCAATTGGGACAGTGGGGCCAAAAACATTCAGTACTTC.

Only one count was recorded for this clone. V usage is TRBV5-4 and J usage is TRBJ2-3; 8 positions agree with TRBD1. CDR1 and CDR2 (germline): SGHNT, YYREEE (reference sequence). There are 15 residues in the CDR3. The ends lost 4 bases at V and 1 base at J; junction bases unmatched: 5. CDR3 in DNA: TGTGCCAGCAGCACAGGGGGAATTGGCACAGATACGCAGTATTTT. The encoded protein is CASSTGGIGTDTQYF.

The chain is built from TRBV27 and TRBJ2-7, with a possible D match to TRBD2 (5 bases). Trimming took off 6 bases at V and 4 bases at J, with 25 bases between the two ends. CDR1 MNHEY and CDR2 SMNVEV come from the germline V gene (reference sequence). This CDR3 has 17 residues. The chain's CDR3 is CASSPSRLSGQVYEQYF. CDR3 coding DNA: TGTGCCAGCAGCCCCAGCCGTCTCAGCGGTCAGGTGTACGAGCAGTACTTC.

The V call is TRBV5-1, the J call TRBJ2-7; 7 bases align to TRBD2. The CDR3 runs to 14 residues. V shed 2 bases, J shed 3 bases, and the junction held 5 bases outside the gene matches. CDR1 is SGHRS, CDR2 YFSETQ, per germline. The CDR3 is CASSFREGSYEQYF. The CDR3 nucleotides read TGCGCCAGCAGCTTTAGGGAGGGGAGCTACGAGCAGTACTTC.

This clone was observed a few times. This rearrangement joins TRBV7-9 to TRBJ2-5; perhaps TRBD2 as D (6 bases). This CDR3 has 14 amino acids. The V and J ends lost 4 bases and 5 bases respectively, with 14 bases between them. Germline CDR1 and CDR2: SEHNR and FQNEAQ (reference sequence). In DNA, the CDR3 is TGTGCCAGCAGCTCGGGACTCCGGAAGGAGACCCAGTACTTC. It codes for CASSSGLRKETQYF.

The chain recombines TRBV18 with TRBJ2-1; 16 nucleotides agree with TRBD2. CDR1 and CDR2 from the germline V gene are KGHSH and LQKENI. Trimming took 3 bases from V and 8 from J; bases not matched to a gene: 7. This CDR3 comprises 17 residues. CDR3 region: CASSPGTSGRAVDEQFF. The CDR3 DNA reads as TGTGCCAGCTCACCCGGGACTAGCGGGAGGGCAGTGGATGAGCAGTTCTTC.

V is TRBV3-1 (or the pseudogene TRBV3-2) and J is TRBJ2-3; 8 nucleotides agree with TRBD2. Germline loops: CDR1 LGHDT, CDR2 YNNKEL (reference sequence). V was clipped by 1 base and J by 3 bases; unmatched bases: 6. CDR3 length equals 16 residues. In nucleotides, the CDR3 is TGTGCCAGCAGCCAAGTGATCAGCGGGAGTACAGATACGCAGTATTTT. Its protein product is CASSQVISGSTDTQYF.

The chain uses TRBV19 and TRBJ1-6; D might be TRBD1 (6 bases). The V end lost 5 bases, the J end lost 6 bases, and 17 bases lay between the germline ends. Germline V lookup: CDR1 LNHDA, CDR2 SQIVND (reference sequence). There are 16 residues in the CDR3. The chain's CDR3 is CASSPSGQSFNSPLHF. DNA of the CDR3: TGTGCCAGTAGTCCCTCAGGACAGAGTTTTAATTCACCCCTCCACTTT.

The chain joins TRBV28 to TRBJ1-1; D call uncertain. Germline V lookup: CDR1 MDHEN, CDR2 SYDVKM. The CDR3 is 12 amino acids. V shed 6 bases and J shed 11 bases, with 16 bases lying between them. In DNA, the CDR3 is TGTGCCAGCAGCTTTTTTGAGGCAGTCGCTTTCTTT. As protein: CASSFFEAVAFF.

The chain recombines TRBV5-1 with TRBJ2-1; 7 bases align to TRBD2. The germline gives CDR1 SGHRS, CDR2 YFSETQ. The CDR3 is 14 residues long. The junction had 6 bases not matched to a gene; V was cut back by 0 bases and J by 9 bases. This CDR3 is CASSLVGGSSEQFF. DNA for the CDR3: TGCGCCAGCAGCTTGGTGGGCGGGAGCAGTGAGCAGTTCTTC.

The chain combines TRBV7-2 with TRBJ2-5; TRBD2 matches 15 bases. Germline loops: CDR1 SGHTA, CDR2 FQGNSA. The CDR3 contains 18 residues. V gave up 5 bases and J gave up 4 bases; unmatched junction bases: 11. The CDR3 DNA reads TGTGCCAGCAGCAGGGGGGGACTAGCGGGAGGCCTCGGAGAGACCCAGTACTTC. Translation gives CASSRGGLAGGLGETQYF.

This rearrangement joins TRBV5-8 to TRBJ2-1; unclear D gene. The CDR3 is 14 residues long. Trimming removed 1 base at V and 4 bases at J, with 9 bases between. Germline V CDR1 and CDR2: SGHTS, YDEGEE. CDR3 nucleotide sequence: TGTGCCAGCAGCTTGAACAGCTATTACAATGAGCAGTTCTTC. Translated: CASSLNSYYNEQFF.

The count of this clone is one. The chain employs TRBV6-5 and TRBJ2-3; 7 bases are shared with TRBD2. The CDR3 covers 14 residues. Looked up from germline, CDR1 is MNHEY and CDR2 is SVGAGI. Losses at the gene ends were 6 bases for V and 2 bases for J; bases not matched to a gene: 5. CDR3 loop: CASRVGRSTDTQYF. The CDR3 DNA reads as TGTGCCAGCAGAGTCGGGAGGTCCACAGATACGCAGTATTTT.

The chain couples TRBV10-1 to TRBJ2-7; 8 nucleotides match TRBD1. Germline V gene lookup returns CDR1 WNHNN and CDR2 SYGVQD (reference sequence). After removal of 4 bases from V and 5 bases from J, the junction contained 7 bases not matched to a gene. This CDR3 comprises 14 residues. The CDR3 region is CASSVAQGANEQYF. The CDR3 DNA reads as TGCGCCAGCAGTGTAGCCCAGGGGGCTAACGAGCAGTACTTC.

This chain links TRBV28 with TRBJ1-1, with D perhaps TRBD1 (5 bases). V was shortened by 5 bases and J by 4 bases, with 17 bases between the two germline ends. From germline, CDR1 is MDHEN and CDR2 SYDVKM. The CDR3 contains 15 residues. The CDR3 reads CASSLLRDLSTEAFF. The CDR3 nucleotides are TGTGCCAGCAGTCTCCTCAGGGACTTGAGCACTGAAGCTTTCTTT.

The genes are TRBV6-1 and TRBJ1-1, with TRBD1 identical over 8 bases. With V trimmed by 7 bases and J by 1 base, 8 bases remained unmatched. The CDR3 extends over 15 amino acids. Germline V gene sequence: CDR1 MNHNS, CDR2 SASEGT. CDR3 protein: CASIHRGDKNTEAFF. The CDR3 DNA reads TGTGCCAGCATTCACAGGGGGGATAAGAACACTGAAGCTTTCTTT.

This clone was seen once. The rearrangement joins TRBV28 to TRBJ1-1; D perhaps matches TRBD1 (6 bases). Germline CDR1 reads MDHEN; CDR2 reads SYDVKM. The V gene lost 5 bases and the J gene lost 4 bases, with 14 bases spanning the gap. This CDR3 spans 14 amino acids. This chain's CDR3 is CASSIQGRTTEAFF. Written as DNA, the CDR3 is TGTGCCAGCAGTATCCAGGGGAGAACCACTGAAGCTTTCTTT.

The gene calls are TRBV19 and TRBJ2-7; tentative D call: TRBD1 (5 bases). The V gene's germline CDR1 is LNHDA and CDR2 SQIVND (reference sequence). V dropped 5 bases and J dropped 3 bases, with 17 bases sitting between them. CDR3 length equals 15 residues. The CDR3: CASSFPAGSRYEQYF. For the CDR3, the DNA is TGTGCCAGTAGTTTCCCCGCAGGGTCACGCTACGAGCAGTACTTC.

J is TRBJ2-7 and V is TRBV14; 7 positions agree with TRBD1. Germline CDR1 SGHDN, CDR2 FVKESK. V lost 0 bases to trimming and J lost 5 bases; unmatched junction nucleotides: 7. This CDR3 contains 15 residues. The CDR3 protein is CASSQDEGQIHEQYF. The DNA for the CDR3 is TGTGCCAGCAGCCAAGATGAGGGACAGATACACGAGCAGTACTTC.

The J gene is TRBJ2-1, the V gene TRBV5-1; 11 nucleotides align to TRBD2. Trimming removed 2 bases from V and 0 bases from J; junction bases left unmatched: 7. The CDR3 loop spans 18 amino acids. Germline V CDR1 and CDR2: SGHRS, YFSETQ. The CDR3 loop is CASSLILAGGPSYNEQFF. The CDR3 region has the DNA TGCGCCAGCAGCTTAATATTAGCGGGAGGGCCCTCCTACAATGAGCAGTTCTTC. Complete variable domain (other parts from reference TRBV5-1 and TRBJ2-1): KAGVTQTPRYLIKTRGQQVTLSCSPISGHRSVSWYQQTPGQGLQFLFEYFSETQRNKGNFPGRFSGRQFSNSRSEMNVSTLELGDSALYLCASSLILAGGPSYNEQFFGPGTRLTVL.

The chain couples TRBV11-3 to TRBJ2-3; TRBD1 matches at 7 bases. After removal of 6 bases from V and 6 bases from J, the junction contained 9 bases not matched to a gene. The CDR3 contains 14 residues. Germline lookup yields CDR1 SGHNT and CDR2 YENEEA. The CDR3 DNA reads as TGTGCCAGCAGTTCAACCGCCAGGGGGGATACGCAGTATTTT. Its protein product is CASSSTARGDTQYF.

The chain links TRBV5-6 to TRBJ2-3; the match to TRBD2 covers 10 bases. The junction had 11 bases not matched to a gene; V was cut back by 4 bases and J by 6 bases. This CDR3 comprises 16 residues. Germline V gene lookup returns CDR1 SGHDT and CDR2 YYEEEE. The CDR3 reads CASSGFLAGAYDTQYF. The CDR3 DNA follows: TGTGCCAGCAGCGGCTTCCTAGCGGGAGCTTATGATACGCAGTATTTT.